Described below is a single T cell receptor beta chain sequence and its context. Its target is unknown. Amplifying from RNA transcripts, the study obtained TCR beta CDR3 regions. In the first round, RT-PCR was carried out with HTBI primers, and a multiplex PCR formed the second round. TCRdb processed the multiplex PCR reads anew with MiXCR; each CDR3 protein has one entry. The repertoire consists of hundreds of thousands of distinct CDR3 sequences, with about 41% occurring once and the leading ten covering under 3.5%. This sample was taken from a study of Graves' ophthalmopathy and Graves' hyperthyroidism. Findings of the study overall: Blood also carried most expanded thyroid clonotypes exceeding 0.001 frequency. Ophthalmopathy cases were distinguished from stable hyperthyroidism by a 13-signature model, reaching around 88% sensitivity and 81.08% specificity.

Reliance was placed on clinical symptoms, serum thyroxine, TRAb, thyroid ultrasound and orbital computed tomography for diagnosis. CDR1 and CDR2 (germline): SEHNR, FQNEAQ (reference sequence). This CDR3 comprises 17 residues. Trimming pared 5 bases from V and 4 bases from J, leaving 23 bases between. The receptor was derived from an adult man with Graves' ophthalmopathy. The rearrangement uses TRBV7-9 and TRBJ2-5; the D gene is possibly TRBD1 (6 bases). The source material was peripheral blood. The CDR3 DNA reads as TGTGCCAGCAGCCAGGGGCCGGGACATAGACTGCCAGAGACCCAGTACTTC. Its protein is CASSQGPGHRLPETQYF.